The clone carrying this TCR gamma chain is medium-sized (0.01 to 0.1%) in the sample. Other DNA sequences within the sample encode an identical CDR3. The CDR3 contains 12 residues. Trimming at V came to 11 bases and at J to 2 bases, leaving 5 bases not matched to a gene. CDR1 and CDR2 from the germline V gene are EGSNGY and YDSYNSKV. This sample is drawn from a study of gamma-delta chains in newborns, infants, children. Study details: Polyclonal expansion of innate γδ T cells after birth follows microbial exposure.

TCRdb called clones from the reads again using CATT. The table has about 2,500 gamma-chain clones, roughly 28% seen once; the top ten hold 20%. The sequenced material came from blood. This TCR derives from a child who was a newborn, infant or young child, either healthy, febrile or measles-vaccinated (not recorded which). The chain joins TRGV2 to TRGJP2. The CDR3 bases are TGTGCCATCCCAAGTAGTGATTGGATCAAGACGTTT. Amino acids: CAIPSSDWIKTF.